The rows below give T cell receptor beta chains drawn from one sample of a study of CD8+ T cells in alopecia areata. Clones were read by immunoSEQ multiplex PCR, and TCRdb kept only the in-frame ones, dropping some. The sample has approximately 13,000 clones, 55% to 60% seen once; the top ten hold 11%. The sequences come from skin, collected at week 0. The origin of the receptors is a human donor with alopecia areata. CDR3s include the opening cysteine and the closing phenylalanine or tryptophan. D genes are given only for firm matches. Size is omitted from some rows. Given values are once, few, many or a class for expanded clones.

v_call	clone_size	d_call	j_call	cdr3_nt	cdr3_aa
TRBV4-3	-	TRBD2	TRBJ2-1	TGCGCCAGCAGCCCCGGGACTAGCGGGGGTAATGAGCAGTTCTTC	CASSPGTSGGNEQFF
TRBV7-8	few	-	TRBJ2-7	TGTGCCAGCAGCTCAGGACCGGTTTCCTACGAGCAGTACTTC	CASSSGPVSYEQYF
TRBV5-1	-	-	TRBJ1-1	TGCGCCAGCGACCCGCTGGCGGCGAACACTGAAGCTTTCTTT	CASDPLAANTEAFF
TRBV27	-	-	TRBJ1-1	TGTGCCAGCAGTCAAGCGTCGGGACACATGAACACTGAAGCTTTCTTT	CASSQASGHMNTEAFF
TRBV2	-	TRBD1	TRBJ1-2	TGTGCCAGCAGTCGACAGGGGGATGGCTACACCTTC	CASSRQGDGYTF
TRBV15	-	TRBD2	TRBJ2-7	TGTGCCACCAGCCTAGGACTAGTTTCTTTGTACGAGCAGTACTTC	CATSLGLVSLYEQYF
TRBV27	-	TRBD2	TRBJ2-6	TGTGCCAGCAGGGCGGCGGGGGGTCCTGGGGCCAACGTCCTGACTTTC	CASRAAGGPGANVLTF
TRBV7-9	-	-	TRBJ2-7	TGTGCCAGCAGCTTAGGAGGGGACGAGCAGTACTTC	CASSLGGDEQYF
TRBV30	-	-	TRBJ1-3	TGTGCCTGGAGTACAGGGAGCACTGTGGGAAACACCATATATTTT	CAWSTGSTVGNTIYF
TRBV7-6	once	TRBD2	TRBJ2-1	TGTGCCAGCAGCTTAGCCTTACTAGCGGGGGTTAACAATGAGCAGTTCTTC	CASSLALLAGVNNEQFF
TRBV6-1	once	TRBD2	TRBJ2-7	TGTGCCAGCAGTGAAATGAGCGGGGGGGACTACGAGCAGTACTTC	CASSEMSGGDYEQYF
TRBV5-5	medium-sized	-	TRBJ2-3	TGTGCCAGCAGCTTGGACACAGATACGCAGTATTTT	CASSLDTDTQYF
TRBV4-3	-	TRBD1	TRBJ1-2	TGCGCCAGCAGCCAAGAACGAGGGGGCAGGCACTATGGCTACACCTTC	CASSQERGGRHYGYTF
TRBV5-4	few	TRBD1	TRBJ2-5	TGTGCCACTACGGGACAGGGGATCGGAGAGACCCAGTACTTC	CATTGQGIGETQYF
TRBV6-5	-	-	TRBJ1-1	TGTGCCAGCAGTTACGGGAGTTGGATGAACACTGAAGCTTTCTTT	CASSYGSWMNTEAFF
TRBV7-9	few	TRBD1	TRBJ2-1	TGTGCCAGCAGCTTAAGACAGGGGGCCCCCTACAATGAGCAGTTCTTC	CASSLRQGAPYNEQFF
TRBV29-1	few	-	TRBJ2-4	TGCAGCGTTGAACCCACAGGGTGGGGAAACATTCAGTACTTC	CSVEPTGWGNIQYF
TRBV11-1	few	-	TRBJ2-2	TGTGCCAGCAGCTTAGGTGTCACCGGGGAGCTGTTTTTT	CASSLGVTGELFF
TRBV2	-	TRBD2	TRBJ2-1	TGTGCCAGCAGTTCTAGCGGGGGGGCGTCCGAGCAGTTCTTC	CASSSSGGASEQFF
TRBV27	large	TRBD1	TRBJ1-1	TGTGCCAGCAGTTTAATATGGCAGGGGGCGTCTGAAGCTTTCTTT	CASSLIWQGASEAFF
TRBV6-5	-	TRBD2	TRBJ2-1	TGTGCCAGCAGGATCGCCGTAATAGCGGGGAACGAGCAGTTCTTC	CASRIAVIAGNEQFF
TRBV5-5	few	-	TRBJ2-2	TGTGCCAGCAGCTGGGCTGGGACCGGGGAGCTGTTTTTT	CASSWAGTGELFF
TRBV29-1	-	TRBD1	TRBJ1-5	TGCAGCGTTTTACAGGGGGGCGGTGAGCCCCAGCATTTT	CSVLQGGGEPQHF